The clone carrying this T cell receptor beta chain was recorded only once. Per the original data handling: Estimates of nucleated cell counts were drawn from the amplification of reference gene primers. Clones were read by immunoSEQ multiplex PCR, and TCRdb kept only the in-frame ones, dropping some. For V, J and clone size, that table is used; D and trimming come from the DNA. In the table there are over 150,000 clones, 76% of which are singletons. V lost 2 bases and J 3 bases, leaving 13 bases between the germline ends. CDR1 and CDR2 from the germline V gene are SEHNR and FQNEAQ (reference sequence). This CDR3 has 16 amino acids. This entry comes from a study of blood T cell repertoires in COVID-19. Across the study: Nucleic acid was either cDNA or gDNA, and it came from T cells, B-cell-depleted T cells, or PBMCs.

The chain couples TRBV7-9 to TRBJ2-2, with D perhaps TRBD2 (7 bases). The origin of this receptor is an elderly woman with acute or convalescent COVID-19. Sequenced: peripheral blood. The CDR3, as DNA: TGTGCCAGCAGCTTAAGGGGGGGCGCGGACACCGGGGAGCTGTTTTTT. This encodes CASSLRGGADTGELFF.